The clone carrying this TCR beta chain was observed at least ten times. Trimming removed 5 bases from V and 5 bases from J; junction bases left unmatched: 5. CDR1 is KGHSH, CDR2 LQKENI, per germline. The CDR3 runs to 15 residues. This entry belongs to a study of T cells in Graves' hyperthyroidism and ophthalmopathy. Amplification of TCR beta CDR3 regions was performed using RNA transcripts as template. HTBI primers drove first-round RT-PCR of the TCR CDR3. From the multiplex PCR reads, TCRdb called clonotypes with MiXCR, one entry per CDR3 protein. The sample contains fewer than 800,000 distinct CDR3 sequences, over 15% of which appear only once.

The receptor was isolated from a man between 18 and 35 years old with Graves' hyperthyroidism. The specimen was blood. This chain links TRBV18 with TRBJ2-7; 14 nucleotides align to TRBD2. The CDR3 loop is CASSFGLAGGHEQYF. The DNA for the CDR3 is TGTGCCAGCTCATTCGGACTAGCGGGAGGTCACGAGCAGTACTTC.